This T cell receptor beta chain was sequenced for a study of control samples from healthy donors and cancer patients. Between the trimmed V and J ends, which lost 3 bases and 10 bases, there was a span of 11 bases. The CDR3 covers 12 residues. From germline, CDR1 is KGHDR and CDR2 SFDVKD. Only in-frame clones appear in the TCRdb table, and some are missing; sequencing was by immunoSEQ multiplex PCR. The sample carries 70,000 or so clones, 75% to 90% recorded once. The chain has TRBV24-1 and TRBJ1-2; D remains ambiguous. The receptor was derived from a man aged 45 to 65 in good health. Sequencing used blood. DNA of the CDR3: TGTGCCACCAGTGATCTGTTGACGGACTACACCTTC. It is translated as CATSDLLTDYTF.